This TCR beta chain was sequenced in a study of CD8 T cells in Susac syndrome. Whole-study findings and limits: The TCR sequencing and HLA analysis in the study involved a relatively small number of individuals, as the study acknowledged.

Turning to this clonotype: The target antigen is unknown.

Germline trimming cut 7 bases from V and 7 bases from J; bases unmatched to any gene: 22. This CDR3 has 19 amino acids. Looked up from germline, CDR1 is SEHNR and CDR2 is FQNEAQ (reference sequence). Random-hexamer reverse transcription was applied to roughly 0.45 to 1 ug RNA. TCR beta CDR3 was amplified by immunoSEQ multiplex PCR. This amplification extended across 54 Vbeta and 13 Jbeta segments. TCRdb called the immunoSEQ multiplex PCR reads again in MiXCR, with one record for every CDR3 protein. The data show about 180,000 distinct CDR3 sequences, approximately 96% seen once. Sequencing of TCR beta covered CD8+ and CD4+ T cells obtained from blood. Both CD4+ and CD8+ T cells were negatively isolated, and TEMRA cells underwent FACS enrichment.

The source material was CD4+ T cells from PBMCs. The V call is TRBV7-9, the J call TRBJ2-1, with 10 bases matching TRBD2. This TCR derives from a human donor with multiple sclerosis. This CDR3 is CASTRGRMGTSGAENEQFF. DNA for the CDR3: TGTGCCAGCACCCGGGGCAGAATGGGAACTAGCGGGGCTGAAAATGAGCAGTTCTTC.